This T cell receptor beta chain was recorded in a study of blood T cell repertoires in COVID-19 (dated by TCRdb to 2020 to 2022). Regarding the complete study: Collaborator samples came from the United States, Italy and Spain and covered acute and convalescent phases of COVID-19. Subjects who had been exposed to COVID-19, were actively infected with it, or had recovered from it provided the deeply sampled blood TCRbeta repertoires that made up the dataset. The material from the prospective study consisted of cDNA or gDNA derived from T cells, B-cell-depleted T cells, or PBMCs. HLA class I and class II types, where available, came from metadata supplied by the sample provider rather than from assay-based typing. The repertoires were released in a freely available public database intended as a resource for research on the immune response to SARS-CoV-2. Samples were obtained from the ongoing ImmuneRACE study (first 160 participants) and from roughly 1,300 subjects provided by 6 global collaborators. Nearly every sample came with metadata listing a de-identified subject ID, COVID-19 status, age in years and sex. General conclusions and limits of the study: Clinical and demographic metadata were provided uncurated, with the amount varying by source and participant.

Whole blood was collected in K2EDTA tubes by collaborating institutions according to the institutions' own protocols. For TCRbeta analysis, collaborator samples were shipped as frozen whole blood, as isolated PBMCs, or as DNA extracted from either sample type. V and J are trimmed by 1 base and 0 bases, and the gene matches miss 4 bases of the junction. There are 17 amino acids in the CDR3, from cysteine to valine inclusive. Just CDR3 DNA is preserved here, 51 bases in frame from base 1. According to the germline V gene (reference sequence), CDR1 reads LGHDT and CDR2 reads YNNKEL. TCRbeta CDR3 regions were amplified from genomic DNA using the immunoSEQ Assay, a bias-controlled multiplex PCR. The study's own analysis went as follows. Within the assay, amplification of reference gene primers was used to estimate how many nucleated cells each sample contained. To quantify the absolute abundance of each unique TCRbeta CDR3 rearrangement, sequence reads were collapsed and filtered. For each sample, productive Simpson clonality was calculated as the square root of Simpson's diversity index over productive rearrangements. TCRdb limited this immuneACCESS table to in-frame rearrangements with V and J called. A share of clones is missing; checked studies link under half to unresolved V genes, and the rest is unexplained. D and trimming come from the DNA, and the V and J calls and clone size come from that table. For this sample there are 200,000 or so clones; 84% appear just once. The ten largest clones take up 14% of the sample.

A note on this clone: Its antigen is currently not known. No base quality information exists; no much larger clone differs at one position.

The material sequenced was peripheral blood. The chain is made from TRBV3-1 (or the pseudogene TRBV3-2) and TRBJ2-7; 12 nucleotides in the junction match TRBD2. This sequence originates from a man in his thirties or forties with active or convalescent COVID-19. The CDR3 protein: CASSQGLAGDFSYEQYV. The DNA is as follows: TGTGCCAGCAGCCAAGGACTAGCGGGGGACTTCTCCTACGAGCAGTACGTC.